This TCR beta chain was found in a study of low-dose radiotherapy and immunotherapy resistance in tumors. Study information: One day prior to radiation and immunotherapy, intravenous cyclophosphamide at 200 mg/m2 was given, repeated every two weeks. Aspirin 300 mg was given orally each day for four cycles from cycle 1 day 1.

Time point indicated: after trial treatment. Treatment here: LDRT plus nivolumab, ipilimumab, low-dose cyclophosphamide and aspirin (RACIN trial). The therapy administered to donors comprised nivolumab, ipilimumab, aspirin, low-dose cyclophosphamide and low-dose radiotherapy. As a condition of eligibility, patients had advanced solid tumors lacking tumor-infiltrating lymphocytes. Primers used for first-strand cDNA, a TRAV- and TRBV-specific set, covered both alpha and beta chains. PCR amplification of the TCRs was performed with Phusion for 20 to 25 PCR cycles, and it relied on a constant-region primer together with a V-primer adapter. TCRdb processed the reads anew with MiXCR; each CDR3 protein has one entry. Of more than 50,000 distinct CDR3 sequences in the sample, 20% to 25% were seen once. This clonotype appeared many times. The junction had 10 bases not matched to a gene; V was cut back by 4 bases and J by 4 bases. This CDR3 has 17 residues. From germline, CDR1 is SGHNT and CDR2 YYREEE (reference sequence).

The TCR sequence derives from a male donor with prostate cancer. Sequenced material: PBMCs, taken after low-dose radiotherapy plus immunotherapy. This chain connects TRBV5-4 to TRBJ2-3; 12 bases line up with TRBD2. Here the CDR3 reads CASSAPPLAGGPDTQYF. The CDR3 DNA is TGTGCCAGCAGCGCCCCCCCGCTAGCGGGGGGGCCAGATACGCAGTATTTT.